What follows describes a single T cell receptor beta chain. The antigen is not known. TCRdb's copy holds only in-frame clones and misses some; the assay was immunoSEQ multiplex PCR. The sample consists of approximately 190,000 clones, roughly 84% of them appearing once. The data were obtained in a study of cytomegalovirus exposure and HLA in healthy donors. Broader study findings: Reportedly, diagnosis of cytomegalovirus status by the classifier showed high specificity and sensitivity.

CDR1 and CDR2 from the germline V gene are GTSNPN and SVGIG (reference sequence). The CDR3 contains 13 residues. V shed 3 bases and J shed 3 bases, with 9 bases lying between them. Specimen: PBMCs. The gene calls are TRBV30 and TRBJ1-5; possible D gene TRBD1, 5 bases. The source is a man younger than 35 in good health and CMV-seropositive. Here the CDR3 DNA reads TGTGCCTGGAGCCACAGGAACAATCAGCCCCAGCATTTT. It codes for CAWSHRNNQPQHF. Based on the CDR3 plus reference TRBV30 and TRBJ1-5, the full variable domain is SQTIHQWPATLVQPVGSPLSLECTVEGTSNPNLYWYRQAAGRGLQLLFYSVGIGQISSEVPQNLSASRPQDRQFILSSKKLLLSDSGFYLCAWSHRNNQPQHFGDGTRLSIL.